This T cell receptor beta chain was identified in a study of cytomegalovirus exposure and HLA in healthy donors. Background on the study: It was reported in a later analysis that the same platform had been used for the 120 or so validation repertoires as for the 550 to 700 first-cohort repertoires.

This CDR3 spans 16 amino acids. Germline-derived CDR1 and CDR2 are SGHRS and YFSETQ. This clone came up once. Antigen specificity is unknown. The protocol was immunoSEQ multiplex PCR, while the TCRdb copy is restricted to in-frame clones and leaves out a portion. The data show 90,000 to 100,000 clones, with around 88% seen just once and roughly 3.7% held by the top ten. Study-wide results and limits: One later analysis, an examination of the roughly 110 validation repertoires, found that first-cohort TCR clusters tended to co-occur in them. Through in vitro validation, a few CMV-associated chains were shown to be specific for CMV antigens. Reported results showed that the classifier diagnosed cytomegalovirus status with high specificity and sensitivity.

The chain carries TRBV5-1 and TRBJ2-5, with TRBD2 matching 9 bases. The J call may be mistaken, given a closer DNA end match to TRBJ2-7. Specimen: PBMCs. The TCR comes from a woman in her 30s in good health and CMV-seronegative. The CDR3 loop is CASSGRTSGSSYEQYF. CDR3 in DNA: TGCGCCAGCAGCGGTCGTACTAGCGGGTCTTCCTACGAGCAGTACTTC.